One and the same sample provided the 4 T cell receptor beta chains below, sequenced in a study of CD8+ T cells in alopecia areata. Sample treatment: oral pan-JAK inhibitor, 5-10 mg twice daily. Sequencing relied on a cDNA template that was reverse transcribed from extracted RNA. The method was immunoSEQ multiplex PCR; TCRdb's version includes in-frame clones alone and lacks a portion of them. This sample has 150,000 to 250,000 clones, with roughly 50% found just once. Sample: CD4+ T cells sorted from blood, taken at week 24, from a patient treated with tofacitinib. These receptors all stem from a human donor with alopecia areata.

The J gene is TRBJ2-7, the V gene TRBV30, with D perhaps given as TRBD1 or TRBD2 (5 bases each). There are 13 residues in the CDR3. V lost 3 bases to trimming and J lost 2 bases, with 11 bases between them. CDR1 and CDR2 from the germline V gene are GTSNPN and SVGIG (reference sequence). CDR3 sequence: CAWRAGGTYEQYF. In nucleotides, the CDR3 is TGTGCCTGGAGAGCTGGGGGAACCTACGAGCAGTACTTC.

This chain links TRBV5-4 with TRBJ2-2, with TRBD2 matching 8 bases. The CDR3 consists of 15 residues. CDR1 is SGHNT and CDR2 is YYREEE in the germline V gene (reference sequence). The trim removed 6 bases at V and 3 bases at J, leaving 7 bases unmatched. This chain's CDR3 is CASTRGGPDTGELFF. In DNA, the CDR3 is TGTGCCAGCACCCGGGGGGGGCCGGACACCGGGGAGCTGTTTTTT.

This clone was seen just once. This chain links TRBV4-2 with TRBJ1-1; D might be TRBD1 (6 bases). CDR1 is LGHNA and CDR2 is YNFKEQ in the germline V gene. V shed 4 bases and J shed 3 bases, with 12 bases lying between them. The CDR3 has 14 amino acids. The CDR3 bases are TGTGCCAGCAGCCGCGACAGGTCTGACACTGAAGCTTTCTTT. Protein sequence: CASSRDRSDTEAFF.

Note on this clone: Different DNA sequences within this sample yield the same CDR3. V gene TRBV29-1 combines with J gene TRBJ1-2, with D unclear. V was pared by 0 bases and J by 5 bases, with 4 bases between. This CDR3 is 11 amino acids long. The germline CDR1 and CDR2 sequences are SQVTM and ANQGSEA. The CDR3 region is CSVEEGYGYTF. CDR3 in DNA: TGCAGCGTTGAAGAGGGTTATGGCTACACCTTC. Together with reference TRBV29-1 and TRBJ1-2, the CDR3 gives the full variable domain: SAVISQKPSRDICQRGTSLTIQCQVDSQVTMMFWYRQQPGQSLTLIATANQGSEATYESGFVIDKFPISRPNLTFSTLTVSNMSPEDSSIYLCSVEEGYGYTFGSGTRLTVV.